Sequencing of this TCR beta chain was carried out in a study of radiotherapy plus CTLA-4 blockade in lung cancer. Only in-frame clones appear in the TCRdb table, and some are missing; sequencing was by immunoSEQ multiplex PCR. The table records roughly 50,000 clones, 86% of them present only once. With V trimmed by 2 bases and J by 5 bases, 8 bases remained unmatched. The germline V gene has CDR1 KGHSH and CDR2 LQKENI. This CDR3 is built from 16 residues. This clone was observed once. The receptor comes from a human donor with non-small cell lung cancer that progressed on radiotherapy plus ipilimumab. Some clones in this sample may be carry-over from other donors' samples. The specimen comprised peripheral blood, sampled from a patient treated with radiotherapy plus ipilimumab. V gene TRBV18 combines with J gene TRBJ2-7, with TRBD1 matching 11 bases. The CDR3 DNA is TGTGCCAGCTCACCAGTTGGGACAGGGGGATACAACGAGCAGTACTTC. This gives the protein CASSPVGTGGYNEQYF.